The 12 T cell receptor beta chains below come from one sample, sequenced in a study of T cells in Graves' hyperthyroidism and ophthalmopathy (dated by TCRdb to the late 2010s). Library preparation was by multiplex PCR. TCRdb names Illumina HiSeq 2000 as the instrument used. Amplification of TCR beta CDR3 regions was carried out from RNA transcripts. For the first round of RT-PCR on the TCR CDR3, the HTBI primer set was used together with the Qiagen OneStep RT-PCR kit. The public reads were reanalyzed by TCRdb: fastp trimming at Q25, MiXCR alignment, in-frame beta chains only. When rows share a CDR3 protein, they turn into one entry using the most common DNA and genes. This sample comprises 550,000 to 650,000 distinct CDR3 sequences, 14% of them detected only once. The biggest ten clones account for around 13% of the sample. The sequenced sample was blood. These receptors were obtained from a woman aged 40 to 49 with Graves' hyperthyroidism.

There are many counts of this clonotype. The V and J genes are TRBV28 and TRBJ1-5; no clear D. This CDR3 contains 15 residues. V lost 5 bases and J lost 2, with 13 bases in between. Per germline, CDR1 MDHEN and CDR2 SYDVKM. The CDR3 nucleotides read TGTGCCAGCAGTCGGACTAGGGATGGCAATCAGCCCCAGCATTTT. Residues: CASSRTRDGNQPQHF.

This clonotype was picked up many times. This chain connects TRBV7-3 to TRBJ2-3; D perhaps matches TRBD1 (6 bases). The CDR3 is 13 residues long. Germline values: CDR1 SGHTA, CDR2 FQGTGA. V gave up 6 bases and J gave up 4 bases, with 11 bases separating them. The CDR3 region is CASSRGGPDTQYF. The CDR3 DNA is TGTGCCAGCAGTCGTGGGGGCCCAGATACGCAGTATTTT.

This clonotype was seen a few times. The rearrangement uses TRBV29-1 and TRBJ1-4; 8 nucleotides agree with TRBD1. With 7 bases clipped from V and 7 bases from J, the junction kept 8 bases outside the gene matches. The CDR3 spans 13 residues. Germline V CDR1 and CDR2: SQVTM, ANQGSEA. Here the CDR3 reads CSATDRVGEKLFF. The CDR3 DNA sequence: TGCAGCGCTACGGACAGGGTTGGTGAAAAACTGTTTTTT.

There are a few counts of this clonotype. This chain links TRBV12-3 or TRBV12-4 with TRBJ2-3; TRBD2 agrees at 9 bases. The CDR3 has 19 residues. Trimming removed 1 base from V and 0 bases from J; junction bases left unmatched: 11. The CDR3 DNA follows: TGTGCCAGCAGTTTAGGTCGAGCGGGAGGATCGTCTAGCACAGATACGCAGTATTTT. It codes for CASSLGRAGGSSSTDTQYF.

This clonotype was seen just once. The chain couples TRBV5-1 to TRBJ2-2, with a tentative D call TRBD2 (6 bases). Germline CDR1 is SGHRS and CDR2 is YFSETQ. Trimming cost V 2 bases and J 5 bases, with 13 bases left between them. This CDR3 spans 15 amino acids. This chain's CDR3 is CASSLSQGGTGELFF. The CDR3 DNA reads TGCGCCAGCAGCTTATCTCAGGGAGGAACCGGGGAGCTGTTTTTT.

The sample holds many counts of this clonotype. The chain recombines TRBV7-9 with TRBJ2-5, with D possibly TRBD2 on 5 matching bases. This CDR3 is 16 amino acids long. The V end was cut by 2 bases, the J end by 5 bases, with 18 bases between. Germline V gene sequence: CDR1 SEHNR, CDR2 FQNEAQ (reference sequence). CDR3 in amino acids: CASSLSSLRIWETQYF. The CDR3, as DNA: TGTGCCAGCAGCTTATCTAGCTTGAGGATATGGGAGACCCAGTACTTC.

This CDR3 is CASSKPTGGVTDTQYF. The CDR3 DNA sequence: TGTGCCAGCAGCAAGCCAACAGGGGGCGTGACAGATACGCAGTATTTT. The chain recombines TRBV28 with TRBJ2-3, with 9 bases fitting TRBD1. The CDR3 sequence is 16 residues long. The germline V gene encodes CDR1 MDHEN and CDR2 SYDVKM. J was trimmed by 3 bases and V by 6 bases; bases with no gene match: 10. Full variable domain (remainder filled in from reference TRBV28 and TRBJ2-3): DVKVTQSSRYLVKRTGEKVFLECVQDMDHENMFWYRQDPGLGLRLIYFSYDVKMKEKGDIPEGYSVSREKKERFSLILESASTNQTSMYLCASSKPTGGVTDTQYFGPGTRLTVL.

This clonotype was seen repeatedly, ten times or more. This sequence joins TRBV6-2 or TRBV6-3 and TRBJ2-1, with TRBD2 matching over 14 bases. Germline V lookup: CDR1 MNHEY, CDR2 SVGEGT. V was clipped by 6 bases and J by 3 bases; unmatched bases: 4. CDR3 size: 16 residues. CDR3 coding DNA: TGTGCCAGCAGCTATGGGACTAGCGGGAGCTACAATGAGCAGTTCTTC. It yields the protein CASSYGTSGSYNEQFF.

In its sample, this clonotype was seen many times. The chain couples TRBV12-3 or TRBV12-4 to TRBJ2-3; 7 bases are shared with TRBD2. CDR3 length: 12 amino acids. V shed 4 bases and J 9 bases; nucleotides not matched to a gene: 4. The CDR3 sequence: CASSSGGRTQYF. CDR3 DNA sequence: TGTGCCAGCAGTTCTGGCGGGAGAACGCAGTATTTT.

This clonotype has a count of ten or more. DNA of the CDR3: TGTGCCAGCAGTTTAGGGGCGGGTCTTAGCACAGATACGCAGTATTTT. Amino acids: CASSLGAGLSTDTQYF. The V gene is TRBV27, the J gene TRBJ2-3, with D perhaps TRBD1 or TRBD2 (5 bases each). In germline, CDR1 is MNHEY, CDR2 SMNVEV (reference sequence). The CDR3 has 16 amino acids. Deletions cut 2 bases from V and 0 bases from J, with 12 bases between.

This clonotype was counted many times. V is TRBV4-1 and J is TRBJ2-7; TRBD1 or TRBD2 may be the D gene (6 bases each). The CDR3 contains 15 residues. V lost 0 bases and J lost 4, with 13 bases in between. The V gene's germline CDR1 is MGHRA and CDR2 YSYEKL. This chain's CDR3 is CASSQERGLLYEQYF. The DNA for the CDR3 is TGCGCCAGCAGCCAAGAACGGGGGCTCTTATACGAGCAGTACTTC.

Ten or more counts support this clonotype. This chain links TRBV28 with TRBJ2-1; 10 bases are a match to TRBD2. The trim removed 6 bases at V and 3 bases at J, leaving 5 bases unmatched. Germline CDR1 is MDHEN and CDR2 is SYDVKM. The length of the CDR3 is 15 residues. The CDR3 DNA is TGTGCCAGCAGCTCCGGGACTAGCGTCTACAATGAGCAGTTCTTC. Its protein is CASSSGTSVYNEQFF.